Below are 15 T cell receptor beta chains sequenced from a single sample in a study of response to subunit inactivated influenza vaccine. TCRdb fed the RT-PCR reads into MiXCR, producing one record per CDR3 protein. The table includes some 540,000 distinct CDR3 sequences, roughly 25% detected once. This same sample was also taken into another study, of T cells expressing NK-cell markers. From that study: Beta-chain TCR cDNA was generated via 5'RACE template switching with UMIs.

The material was CD4+ T cells sorted from PBMCs, obtained less than 13 days after vaccination. These receptors were obtained from a man between 45 and 60 years old who received an inactivated influenza vaccine.

This clonotype was found a few times. The rearrangement joins TRBV5-1 to TRBJ1-2; D unclear. The CDR3 is 13 residues long. Deletions cut 3 bases from V and 7 bases from J, with 13 bases between. Germline V gene lookup returns CDR1 SGHRS and CDR2 YFSETQ. The DNA for the CDR3 is TGCGCCAGCAGCTCTGACTCGGCGGTTGGCTACACCTTC. Translated, it gives CASSSDSAVGYTF.

The V call is TRBV4-1, the J call TRBJ1-1; 7 bases are shared with TRBD1. The CDR3 spans 16 residues. J was trimmed by 1 base and V by 3 bases; bases with no gene match: 8. Germline V gene data show CDR1 as MGHRA and CDR2 as YSYEKL. The CDR3 reads CASSHDRAIWNTEAFF. In DNA, the CDR3 is TGCGCCAGCAGCCATGACAGGGCTATTTGGAACACTGAAGCTTTCTTT.

V is TRBV6-1 and J is TRBJ2-7, with D perhaps matching TRBD1 (6 bases). CDR3 length equals 13 residues. Trimming stripped 7 bases from V and 6 bases from J, with 16 bases between. Germline V CDR1 and CDR2: MNHNS, SASEGT. CDR3 nucleotides: TGTGCCAGCAAACGGGACATTGGGGGCGAGCAGTACTTC. Amino acids: CASKRDIGGEQYF.

This clonotype occurred a few times. The chain is built from TRBV12-3 or TRBV12-4 and TRBJ2-2; TRBD2 matches at 7 bases. This CDR3 spans 13 amino acids. Germline trimming cut 6 bases from V and 12 bases from J; bases unmatched to any gene: 10. The CDR3 DNA sequence: TGTGCCAGCAGACCCGGGGGGACGGTTCAGCTGTTTTTT. Its translation: CASRPGGTVQLFF.

The chain has TRBV18 and TRBJ1-2; TRBD1 agrees at 10 bases. The CDR3 contains 16 residues. Germline V CDR1 and CDR2: KGHSH, LQKENI. Trimming took 5 bases from V and 2 from J; bases not matched to a gene: 8. The CDR3 sequence: CASSSKTGGLNYGYTF. The CDR3 DNA sequence: TGTGCCAGCTCATCGAAGACAGGGGGCCTGAACTATGGCTACACCTTC.

Only a few counts were recorded for this clonotype. The gene calls are TRBV5-1 and TRBJ2-5, with 11 bases that match TRBD1. V lost 3 bases to trimming and J lost 1 base; unmatched junction nucleotides: 2. CDR3 length equals 15 residues. Germline CDR1 is SGHRS and CDR2 is YFSETQ. In nucleotides, the CDR3 is TGCGCCAGCAGCTCGGGACAGGGGGGCCAAGAGACCCAGTACTTC. This sequence encodes CASSSGQGGQETQYF.

This chain links TRBV6-4 with TRBJ1-5; 12 bases line up with TRBD1. CDR1 and CDR2 (germline): MRHNA, SNTAGT. After removal of 7 bases from V and 4 bases from J, the junction contained 29 bases not matched to a gene. This CDR3 spans 23 amino acids. CDR3 coding DNA: TGTGCCAGCATCCGAGGGACAGGGGGCGAGGGGCCTCCACTCCCGTTACGGAATCAGCCCCAGCATTTT. Protein product: CASIRGTGGEGPPLPLRNQPQHF.

This sequence joins TRBV12-3 or TRBV12-4 and TRBJ2-2, with a weak D call TRBD2 (5 bases). V was trimmed by 6 bases and J by 9 bases, leaving 23 bases between them. The CDR3 length is 16 residues. CDR3 sequence: CASSPHYVGVYRELFF. The CDR3 nucleotides read TGTGCCAGCAGCCCCCACTATGTGGGAGTTTACAGGGAGCTGTTTTTT.

This clonotype was found a few times. The chain has TRBV12-3 or TRBV12-4 and TRBJ2-3; D gene uncertain. V was trimmed by 1 base and J by 9 bases, leaving 11 bases between them. CDR3 length equals 13 residues. DNA of the CDR3: TGTGCCAGCAGTTTAGACTCCGCGAGCACGCAGTATTTT. Its protein is CASSLDSASTQYF.

Notes on this clonotype: One end of the junction does not line up with germline, which may come from a read error. This rearrangement joins TRBV30 to TRBJ1-5, with D unclear. CDR1 GTSNPN and CDR2 SVGIG come from the germline V gene (reference sequence). This CDR3 spans 13 amino acids. The CDR3 coding sequence is TGCGCCTGGAGTGAGGCAGTTAATCAGCCCCAGCATTTT. Translated: CAWSEAVNQPQHF.

This clonotype showed up just a few times. V and J are TRBV12-3 or TRBV12-4 and TRBJ2-5; D is possibly TRBD2 (6 bases). Trimming pared 5 bases from V and 5 bases from J, leaving 15 bases between. The length of the CDR3 is 14 residues. CDR3 region: CASSHDTGRETQYF. Here the CDR3 DNA reads TGTGCCAGCAGTCACGACACGGGGAGGGAGACCCAGTACTTC.

V usage is TRBV29-1 and J usage is TRBJ1-2, with D perhaps TRBD1 (6 bases). The germline V gene encodes CDR1 SQVTM and CDR2 ANQGSEA. The V end was cut by 3 bases, the J end by 6 bases, with 14 bases between. The CDR3 spans 13 residues. The CDR3 nucleotides are TGCAGCGTTGACCAGACAGGCATCCATGGCTACACCTTC. Translating gives CSVDQTGIHGYTF.

This clonotype was detected a few times. The chain employs TRBV29-1 and TRBJ2-7, with 10 bases matching TRBD1. Unmatched junction bases numbered 6, after V lost 6 bases and J lost 7 bases. The CDR3 sequence is 12 residues long. Germline loops: CDR1 SQVTM, CDR2 ANQGSEA. The DNA of the CDR3 is TGCAGCGTCGGGACAGGGGTTGGAGAGCAGTACTTC. It encodes CSVGTGVGEQYF.

This rearrangement joins TRBV7-2 to TRBJ2-3; 8 nucleotides agree with TRBD1. This CDR3 is built from 15 residues. J gave up 6 bases and V 5 bases, and 10 bases lay outside the gene matches. Germline loops: CDR1 SGHTA, CDR2 FQGNSA. CDR3: CASSRFRRQGDTQYF. The CDR3 region has the DNA TGTGCCAGCAGCCGATTCCGTAGACAGGGGGATACGCAGTATTTT.

This CDR3 is CAISLGTYEQYF. In DNA form, the CDR3 reads TGTGCCATCAGCCTAGGGACCTACGAGCAGTACTTC. The gene calls are TRBV10-3 and TRBJ2-7; D remains ambiguous. The CDR3 has 12 residues. V dropped 6 bases and J dropped 2 bases, with 8 bases sitting between them. Germline V lookup: CDR1 ENHRY, CDR2 SYGVKD.